The 13 T cell receptor beta chains reported below all come from one sample, sequenced in a study of blood T cells in healthy people across ages. Using a J-beta primer mix together with a sample-barcoded 5' primer, a second PCR was run for roughly 7 to 11 cycles. TCRdb recomputed calls from the 5' RACE reads with MiXCR, one row per CDR3 protein. The table lists just over 800,000 distinct CDR3 sequences, about 62% of them singletons. Sequencing was done on a sample of blood. All receptors derive from a man younger than 45 in good health.

The V and J genes are TRBV4-3 and TRBJ2-3; D gene ambiguous. Per germline, CDR1 LGHNA and CDR2 YSLEER. The germline V and J ends were trimmed by 0 bases and 3 bases, with 13 bases remaining between them. The CDR3 extends over 16 amino acids. CDR3 region: CASSQEGTGITDTQYF. CDR3 DNA sequence: TGCGCCAGCAGCCAAGAAGGTACGGGCATAACAGATACGCAGTATTTT.

The gene calls are TRBV3-1 and TRBJ2-1; tentatively, D is TRBD2 (7 bases). The CDR3 sequence is 16 residues long. V was trimmed by 0 bases and J by 6 bases, leaving 15 bases between them. The germline V gene encodes CDR1 LGHDT and CDR2 YNNKEL (reference sequence). The CDR3 DNA reads as TGTGCCAGCAGCCAAGATCTTGTAGGGGGGGTCAATGAGCAGTTCTTC. It codes for CASSQDLVGGVNEQFF.

This clonotype has just a few counts. The rearrangement joins TRBV7-6 to TRBJ2-1; D uncertain. Germline V gene sequence: CDR1 SGHVS, CDR2 FNYEAQ. CDR3 length equals 12 residues. V lost 2 bases and J lost 5, with 4 bases in between. The CDR3 region has the DNA TGTGCCAGCAGCTTATACAACAATGAGCAGTTCTTC. It codes for CASSLYNNEQFF.

The chain links TRBV6-5 to TRBJ1-6; D uncertain. CDR3 length: 16 residues. Trimming pared 2 bases from V and 0 bases from J, leaving 8 bases between. Germline V gives CDR1 MNHEY, CDR2 SVGAGI. CDR3 DNA sequence: TGTGCCAGCAGTTACGAAAGAAGCTCCTATAATTCACCCCTCCACTTT. Its protein is CASSYERSSYNSPLHF.

With respect to this clonotype: One end of the junction is discordant with germline, which a read error may explain. The chain couples TRBV10-3 to TRBJ1-3; D call uncertain. The CDR3 spans 15 residues. Germline loops: CDR1 ENHRY, CDR2 SYGVKD. CDR3 in DNA: TGTGCCATCAGTGAGTCCGCGGAGTTGGGAAACACCAAATATTTT. This encodes CAISESAELGNTKYF.

This rearrangement joins TRBV7-2 to TRBJ2-7, with D possibly being TRBD1 (9 bases). This CDR3 spans 16 amino acids. Germline V CDR1 and CDR2: SGHTA, FQGNSA. Trimming pared 5 bases from V and 4 bases from J, leaving 21 bases between. The CDR3 coding sequence is TGTGCCAGCAGCATAACAGGGGGCGGGGGGTGGTACGAGCAGTACTTC. Amino acids: CASSITGGGGWYEQYF. Full variable domain (remainder filled in from reference TRBV7-2 and TRBJ2-7): GAGVSQSPSNKVTEKGKDVELRCDPISGHTALYWYRQSLGQGLEFLIYFQGNSAPDKSGLPSDRFSAERTGGSVSTLTIQRTQQEDSAVYLCASSITGGGGWYEQYFGPGTRLTVT.

This clonotype was counted once. This chain links TRBV12-3 or TRBV12-4 with TRBJ2-1; 13 nucleotides match TRBD2. Germline trimming cut 3 bases from V and 5 bases from J; bases unmatched to any gene: 7. The CDR3 has 17 amino acids. The CDR3 DNA sequence: TGTGCCAGCAGTTTCTCACTAGCGGGGGGGCGGGACAATGAGCAGTTCTTC. Residues: CASSFSLAGGRDNEQFF.

The chain carries TRBV25-1 and TRBJ2-3; D might be TRBD2 (5 bases). Germline assignment: CDR1 MGHDK and CDR2 SYGVNS. The V end was cut by 7 bases, the J end by 4 bases, with 12 bases between. This CDR3 comprises 13 residues. CDR3 sequence: CASTEVAADTQYF. As DNA, the CDR3 is TGTGCCAGCACGGAGGTCGCGGCAGATACGCAGTATTTT.

The rearrangement links TRBV6-5 to TRBJ2-4, with a tentative D call TRBD1 (5 bases). The CDR3 spans 13 residues. In germline, CDR1 is MNHEY, CDR2 SVGAGI. The V and J ends lost 8 bases and 13 bases respectively, with 21 bases between them. This CDR3 is CASQPDIVSEQYF. CDR3 coding DNA: TGTGCCAGCCAACCGGACATCGTAAGTGAGCAGTACTTC.

This sequence joins TRBV6-4 and TRBJ2-3, with D perhaps TRBD1 (5 bases). The CDR3 runs 13 residues. V lost 6 bases, J lost 5 bases, and 12 bases lay in between. CDR1 is MRHNA and CDR2 is SNTAGT in the germline V gene. CDR3 region: CASSLQGRDTQYF. In DNA, the CDR3 is TGTGCCAGCAGCCTCCAGGGTCGAGATACGCAGTATTTT.

This clonotype was seen a handful of times. The chain combines TRBV20-1 with TRBJ2-1; the D is unclear. In germline, CDR1 is DFQATT, CDR2 SNEGSKA (reference sequence). The V end was cut by 4 bases, the J end by 7 bases, with 14 bases between. CDR3 length equals 13 residues. The CDR3, as DNA: TGCAGTGCTAACCTAGTCAGGCCAAATGAGCAGTTCTTC. Residues: CSANLVRPNEQFF.

V and J are TRBV2 and TRBJ2-7; D perhaps matches TRBD1 (6 bases). Germline lookup yields CDR1 SNHLY and CDR2 FYNNEI. CDR3 size: 14 residues. V was trimmed by 2 bases and J by 1 base, leaving 9 bases between them. The CDR3 loop reads CASSETGLSYEQYF. The CDR3 nucleotides are TGTGCCAGCAGTGAAACAGGGCTTTCCTACGAGCAGTACTTC.

This chain links TRBV5-1 with TRBJ2-7; TRBD1 agrees at 10 bases. The DNA end is a closer match to TRBJ2-5, so the J assignment may be wrong. Germline V CDR1 and CDR2: SGHRS, YFSETQ. The CDR3 covers 15 residues. The CDR3 spells CASTPGGQGVKTQYF. CDR3 sequence (DNA): TGCGCCAGCACTCCCGGAGGACAGGGGGTAAAGACCCAGTACTTC.